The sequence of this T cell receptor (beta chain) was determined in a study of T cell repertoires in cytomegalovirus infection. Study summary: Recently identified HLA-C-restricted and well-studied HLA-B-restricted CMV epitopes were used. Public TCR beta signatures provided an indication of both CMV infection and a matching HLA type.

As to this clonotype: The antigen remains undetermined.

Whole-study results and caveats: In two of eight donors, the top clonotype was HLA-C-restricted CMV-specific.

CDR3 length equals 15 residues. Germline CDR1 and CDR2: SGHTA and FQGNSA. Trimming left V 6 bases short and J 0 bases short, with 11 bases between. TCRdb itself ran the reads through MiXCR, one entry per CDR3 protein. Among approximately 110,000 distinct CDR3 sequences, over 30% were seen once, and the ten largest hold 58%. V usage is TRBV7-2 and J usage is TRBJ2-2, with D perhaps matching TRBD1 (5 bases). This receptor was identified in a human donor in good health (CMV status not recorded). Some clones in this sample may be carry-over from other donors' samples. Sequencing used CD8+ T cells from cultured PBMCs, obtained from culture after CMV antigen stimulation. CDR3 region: CASSYDSTNTGELFF. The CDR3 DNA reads TGTGCCAGCAGTTACGACAGCACGAACACCGGGGAGCTGTTTTTT.